The 27 T cell receptor beta chains in this list originate from one sample, sequenced in a study of T cell responses to AZD1222 COVID-19 vaccine. Only in-frame clones appear in the TCRdb table, and some are missing; sequencing was by immunoSEQ multiplex PCR. The repertoire holds some 80,000 clones, with more than 70% as singletons. Source: peripheral blood, taken 28 days after the second dose of the MenACWY control vaccine. These receptors all come from an adult who received the MenACWY meningococcal vaccine as a control.

The genes are TRBV19 and TRBJ2-6; 7 bases are shared with TRBD1. Germline CDR1 LNHDA, CDR2 SQIVND (reference sequence). V gave up 6 bases and J gave up 4 bases; unmatched junction bases: 6. This CDR3 contains 15 residues. The DNA of the CDR3 is TGTGCCAGTAGACGTACAGGGGCAGGGGCCAACGTCCTGACTTTC. The encoded protein is CASRRTGAGANVLTF.

The J gene is TRBJ1-3, the V gene TRBV16; D may be TRBD1 (5 bases). V lost 4 bases and J lost 0, with 10 bases in between. From germline, CDR1 is KGHSY and CDR2 FQNENV. This CDR3 has 15 residues. The CDR3 reads CASSPVGASGNTIYF. DNA of the CDR3: TGTGCCAGCAGCCCGGTCGGGGCCTCTGGAAACACCATATATTTT. Variable domain in full (rest from reference TRBV16 and TRBJ1-3): GEEVAQTPKHLVRGEGQKAKLYCAPIKGHSYVFWYQQVLKNEFKFLISFQNENVFDETGMPKERFSAKCLPNSPCSLEIQATKLEDSAVYFCASSPVGASGNTIYFGEGSWLTVV.

This clone was picked up a small number of times. The chain couples TRBV2 to TRBJ2-7; D uncertain. The germline V gene encodes CDR1 SNHLY and CDR2 FYNNEI. The CDR3 length is 15 residues. V was trimmed by 5 bases and J by 0 bases, leaving 14 bases between them. DNA of the CDR3: TGTGCCAGCAGTCCACGGCCAGCCGACTCCTACGAGCAGTACTTC. Its translation is CASSPRPADSYEQYF.

The chain recombines TRBV7-2 with TRBJ2-7; the D is unclear. The length of the CDR3 is 11 residues. Germline lookup yields CDR1 SGHTA and CDR2 FQGNSA. Trimming removed 1 base at V and 4 bases at J, with 2 bases between. The CDR3: CASSLVYEQYF. The CDR3 nucleotides read TGTGCCAGCAGCTTAGTGTACGAGCAGTACTTC.

The rearrangement links TRBV19 to TRBJ1-1; perhaps TRBD1 as D (5 bases). The CDR3 runs to 15 residues. CDR1 is LNHDA and CDR2 is SQIVND in the germline V gene (reference sequence). Trimming left V 4 bases short and J 3 bases short, with 15 bases between. CDR3: CASSTRGRRDTEAFF. The CDR3 region has the DNA TGTGCCAGTAGTACTCGGGGCAGGAGGGACACTGAAGCTTTCTTT.

V gene TRBV5-1 combines with J gene TRBJ1-1; 8 bases align to TRBD1. CDR3 size: 15 residues. Germline V gene sequence: CDR1 SGHRS, CDR2 YFSETQ. V shed 4 bases, J shed 1 base, and the junction held 6 bases outside the gene matches. Here the CDR3 DNA reads TGCGCCAGCAGCATCCGGGACAGGCCGAACACTGAAGCTTTCTTT. Protein product: CASSIRDRPNTEAFF.

The genes are TRBV19 and TRBJ2-1; TRBD2 aligns across 9 bases. With 10 bases clipped from V and 4 bases from J, the junction kept 11 bases outside the gene matches. Germline V gene data show CDR1 as LNHDA and CDR2 as SQIVND (reference sequence). The CDR3 extends over 15 amino acids. CDR3 loop: CATSPSSGAYNEQFF. CDR3 DNA sequence: TGTGCCACCTCCCCTTCTAGCGGGGCTTACAATGAGCAGTTCTTC.

The chain uses TRBV29-1 and TRBJ2-5; 15 nucleotides line up with TRBD2. The germline gives CDR1 SQVTM, CDR2 ANQGSEA. After removal of 5 bases from V and 5 bases from J, the junction contained 6 bases not matched to a gene. The CDR3 is 15 residues long. The CDR3 DNA reads as TGCAGCGTTACCGGGACTAGCGGGGGGATGGAGACCCAGTACTTC. This encodes CSVTGTSGGMETQYF.

This clone was observed many times. The rearrangement joins TRBV19 to TRBJ2-1; D gene ambiguous. This CDR3 is 12 amino acids long. Germline V gene data show CDR1 as LNHDA and CDR2 as SQIVND (reference sequence). Trimming cost V 1 base and J 7 bases, with 5 bases left between them. The CDR3 loop is CASSIVGNEQFF. The CDR3 bases are TGTGCCAGTAGTATAGTAGGGAATGAGCAGTTCTTC.

The rearrangement links TRBV28 to TRBJ2-5, with TRBD2 matching over 9 bases. The CDR3 length is 15 residues. Unmatched junction bases numbered 6, after V lost 6 bases and J lost 1 base. Germline V gives CDR1 MDHEN, CDR2 SYDVKM. The CDR3 sequence is CASSPQTSGQETQYF. Here the CDR3 DNA reads TGTGCCAGCAGCCCGCAGACTAGCGGCCAAGAGACCCAGTACTTC.

The chain has TRBV9 and TRBJ2-5; possible D gene TRBD2, 6 bases. The CDR3 spans 14 residues. Germline CDR1 reads SGDLS; CDR2 reads YYNGEE. Between the trimmed V and J ends, which lost 0 bases and 0 bases, there was a span of 6 bases. CDR3 DNA: TGTGCCAGCAGCGTAGGCGGGAACCAAGAGACCCAGTACTTC. It codes for CASSVGGNQETQYF.

This sequence joins TRBV5-4 and TRBJ2-1, with D hard to call. Per the germline V gene, CDR1 is SGHNT and CDR2 is YYREEE (reference sequence). The V end lost 0 bases, the J end lost 10 bases, and 8 bases lay between the germline ends. The CDR3 runs 12 residues. The CDR3 coding sequence is TGTGCCAGCAGCTTGGAGGCCGGAGAGCAGTTCTTC. Residues: CASSLEAGEQFF. The variable domain in full, completed from reference TRBV5-4 and TRBJ2-1, reads ETGVTQSPTHLIKTRGQQVTLRCSSQSGHNTVSWYQQALGQGPQFIFQYYREEENGRGNFPPRFSGLQFPNYSSELNVNALELDDSALYLCASSLEAGEQFFGPGTRLTVL.

The chain has TRBV3-1 (or the pseudogene TRBV3-2) and TRBJ1-1, with D possibly being TRBD1 (5 bases). CDR1 is LGHDT and CDR2 is YNNKEL in the germline V gene (reference sequence). With 4 bases removed from V and 0 bases from J, the gap between germline ends came to 9 bases. The CDR3 runs 14 residues. CDR3 nucleotide sequence: TGTGCCAGCAGCCTCCCAGGGATGAACACTGAAGCTTTCTTT. It encodes CASSLPGMNTEAFF.

The rearrangement joins TRBV30 to TRBJ1-3; D is uncertain. There are 14 residues in the CDR3. Germline V gives CDR1 GTSNPN, CDR2 SVGIG (reference sequence). The ends were cut back, 4 bases at V and 0 bases at J, with 10 bases in the middle. CDR3 DNA sequence: TGTGCCTGGATGTTGGGTCGCTCTGGAAACACCATATATTTT. This sequence encodes CAWMLGRSGNTIYF.

The V and J genes are TRBV30 and TRBJ1-2; D may be TRBD1 (6 bases). Trimming pared 4 bases from V and 5 bases from J, leaving 11 bases between. The CDR3 is 12 amino acids. CDR1 and CDR2 (germline): GTSNPN, SVGIG (reference sequence). For the CDR3, the DNA is TGTGCCTGGAATACAGGGAGTTATGGCTACACCTTC. Translation gives CAWNTGSYGYTF.

This chain joins TRBV6-5 and TRBJ1-4, with D uncertain. Germline lookup yields CDR1 MNHEY and CDR2 SVGAGI. V lost 10 bases and J lost 2, with 14 bases in between. This CDR3 is built from 14 residues. The CDR3 DNA sequence: TGTGCCACCCGTTTATGGGCCACTAATGAAAAACTGTTTTTT. Protein: CATRLWATNEKLFF.

The rearrangement joins TRBV13 to TRBJ2-2; the match to TRBD2 covers 8 bases. Germline CDR1 is PRHDT and CDR2 is FYEKMQ (reference sequence). CDR3 length equals 16 residues. J lost 5 bases, V lost 8 bases, and 13 bases had no gene match. This CDR3 is CASLRAGGAMTGELFF. CDR3 nucleotide sequence: TGTGCCAGCCTCAGGGCCGGGGGGGCCATGACCGGGGAGCTGTTTTTT.

This clone was found once. This rearrangement joins TRBV4-3 to TRBJ1-4, with D perhaps matching TRBD1 (6 bases). The V gene lost 2 bases and the J gene lost 0 bases, with 19 bases spanning the gap. Germline loops: CDR1 LGHNA, CDR2 YSLEER. The CDR3 runs 19 residues. CDR3 region: CASSQNLIQGSPTNEKLFF. CDR3 DNA sequence: TGCGCCAGCAGCCAAAATCTAATACAGGGATCCCCAACTAATGAAAAACTGTTTTTT.

The chain has TRBV5-1 and TRBJ2-7, with TRBD1 identical over 10 bases. J lost 3 bases, V lost 2 bases, and 2 bases had no gene match. This CDR3 has 14 amino acids. The germline V gene encodes CDR1 SGHRS and CDR2 YFSETQ. CDR3 bases: TGCGCCAGCAGCTTTGGGACAGGGGTCTACGAGCAGTACTTC. Translating gives CASSFGTGVYEQYF.

This clone was seen only once. V gene TRBV11-2 combines with J gene TRBJ1-2; D gene ambiguous. The germline V gene encodes CDR1 SGHAT and CDR2 FQNNGV. The CDR3 contains 13 residues. V lost 1 base and J 5 bases, leaving 8 bases between the germline ends. This chain's CDR3 is CASSLAQTYGYTF. The DNA of the CDR3 is TGTGCCAGCAGCTTAGCTCAGACTTATGGCTACACCTTC.

This sequence joins TRBV6-2 or TRBV6-3 and TRBJ1-1, with D tentatively TRBD1 (6 bases). This CDR3 has 15 residues. Germline values: CDR1 MNHEY, CDR2 SVGEGT. The V end was cut by 6 bases, the J end by 0 bases, with 14 bases between. The CDR3 loop reads CASSMQGILNTEAFF. CDR3 in DNA: TGTGCCAGCAGCATGCAGGGGATACTGAACACTGAAGCTTTCTTT.

This clone has a handful of counts. J is TRBJ1-5 and V is TRBV15; a weak D match, TRBD1 (5 bases). Trimming removed 6 bases at V and 1 base at J, with 7 bases between. CDR1 LNHNV and CDR2 YYDKDF come from the germline V gene (reference sequence). This CDR3 comprises 13 residues. The CDR3 region is CATRGESNQPQHF. For the CDR3, the DNA is TGTGCCACCAGGGGGGAAAGCAATCAGCCCCAGCATTTT.

The J gene is TRBJ1-1, the V gene TRBV7-2; perhaps TRBD1 as D (6 bases). The length of the CDR3 is 13 residues. Trimming removed 4 bases from V and 4 bases from J, with 10 bases in between. CDR1 and CDR2 (germline): SGHTA, FQGNSA. The CDR3 here is CASSSAQGTEAFF. The CDR3, as DNA: TGTGCCAGCAGCTCCGCACAGGGCACTGAAGCTTTCTTT.

This rearrangement joins TRBV12-2 to TRBJ1-2; TRBD1 reflects the table's D call only, with no check against the DNA. TRBV12-2 is given as a pseudogene. The CDR3 is 15 residues long. CDR3 in amino acids: CASRLTTGDNYGYTF. CDR3 bases: TGTGCAAGTCGCTTAACCACAGGGGATAACTATGGCTACACCTTC.

The chain joins TRBV4-2 to TRBJ2-1, with TRBD1 matching 10 bases. The ends lost 1 base at V and 6 bases at J; junction bases unmatched: 6. Germline values: CDR1 LGHNA, CDR2 YNFKEQ. There are 16 residues in the CDR3. CDR3 in DNA: TGTGCCAGCAGCCAAGTTGGCGGGACAGGGGTCAATGAGCAGTTCTTC. Translation gives CASSQVGGTGVNEQFF.

The chain couples TRBV28 to TRBJ1-4; tentatively, D is TRBD1 (6 bases). The germline V and J ends were trimmed by 6 bases and 8 bases, with 22 bases remaining between them. The CDR3 runs 16 residues. Germline values: CDR1 MDHEN, CDR2 SYDVKM. The CDR3, as DNA: TGTGCCAGCAGAGAAACCCCCGGGTGGGGGCAAGAAAAACTGTTTTTT. Its protein product is CASRETPGWGQEKLFF.

V is TRBV9 and J is TRBJ2-7; TRBD1 matches 10 bases. The CDR3 has 15 residues. Per germline, CDR1 SGDLS and CDR2 YYNGEE. The V and J ends lost 3 bases and 2 bases, in that order; junction bases with no gene match: 5. The CDR3 loop reads CASSARQGAPYEQYF. The CDR3 region has the DNA TGTGCCAGCAGCGCTCGACAGGGGGCGCCCTACGAGCAGTACTTC.